The 30 T cell receptor beta chains below were found in one sample sequenced in a study of blood T cell repertoires in COVID-19. Libraries were prepared by immunoSEQ multiplex PCR; TCRdb keeps only in-frame clonotypes and omits some of them. The sample lists roughly 200,000 clones, 70% to 90% occurring once. Source material: PBMCs or T cells enriched from blood (not recorded which). Receptor source: a woman aged 30 to 39 who had been exposed to COVID-19.

The chain couples TRBV5-1 to TRBJ1-4; 7 bases line up with TRBD1. Germline V lookup: CDR1 SGHRS, CDR2 YFSETQ. The CDR3 loop spans 13 amino acids. V dropped 6 bases and J dropped 4; count of bases not matched to a gene: 3. DNA of the CDR3: TGCGCCAGCAAGGGGACAGATAATGAAAAACTGTTTTTT. Encoded protein: CASKGTDNEKLFF.

The V and J genes are TRBV3-1 (or the pseudogene TRBV3-2) and TRBJ1-5; D ambiguous. Germline V CDR1 and CDR2: LGHDT, YNNKEL (reference sequence). V lost 4 bases to trimming and J lost 3 bases, with 13 bases between them. The CDR3 runs to 15 residues. This chain's CDR3 is CASSPSGKANQPQHF. The CDR3 DNA sequence: TGTGCCAGCAGCCCTTCCGGGAAGGCCAATCAGCCCCAGCATTTT.

This CDR3 is CASSLLPGSPLHF. In DNA, the CDR3 is TGTGCCAGCAGTTTACTCCCAGGTTCACCCCTCCACTTT. The chain uses TRBV27 and TRBJ1-6, with D hard to call. Germline V lookup: CDR1 MNHEY, CDR2 SMNVEV (reference sequence). The CDR3 has 13 amino acids. V lost 2 bases and J lost 9, with 8 bases in between.

The chain joins TRBV18 to TRBJ2-5, with 10 bases fitting TRBD1. Germline CDR1 and CDR2: KGHSH and LQKENI. V shed 4 bases and J 2 bases; nucleotides not matched to a gene: 7. The CDR3 totals 16 residues. CDR3 sequence: CASSLSGTGVQETQYF. CDR3 nucleotide sequence: TGTGCCAGCTCACTGTCCGGGACAGGGGTTCAAGAGACCCAGTACTTC.

The CDR3 DNA is TGTGCCAGCACAAGGTCGGGACAGGGATCCTACGAGCAGTACTTC. This sequence encodes CASTRSGQGSYEQYF. The V and J genes are TRBV2 and TRBJ2-7; 9 bases align to TRBD1. V lost 7 bases to trimming and J lost 1 base; unmatched junction nucleotides: 8. This CDR3 has 15 residues. Germline V gives CDR1 SNHLY, CDR2 FYNNEI.

The gene calls are TRBV5-1 and TRBJ2-5; D might be TRBD2 (7 bases). Germline CDR1 is SGHRS and CDR2 is YFSETQ. This CDR3 has 14 amino acids. Deletions cut 6 bases from V and 5 bases from J, with 17 bases between. The CDR3 region has the DNA TGCGCCAGCACCCTGGGGGGGCCGCGGGAGACCCAGTACTTC. Protein: CASTLGGPRETQYF.

This chain connects TRBV3-1 (or the pseudogene TRBV3-2) to TRBJ2-1, with 7 bases aligning to TRBD1. Trimming took 4 bases from V and 4 from J; bases not matched to a gene: 7. The CDR3 extends over 15 amino acids. Germline lookup yields CDR1 LGHDT and CDR2 YNNKEL (reference sequence). CDR3 bases: TGTGCCAGCAGCCCTCCGGGACAGATTTACAATGAGCAGTTCTTC. It is translated as CASSPPGQIYNEQFF.

The rearrangement joins TRBV27 to TRBJ1-5; unclear D gene. This CDR3 comprises 18 residues. With 0 bases removed from V and 0 bases from J, the gap between germline ends came to 15 bases. Germline-derived CDR1 and CDR2 are MNHEY and SMNVEV (reference sequence). CDR3 loop: CASSLSFVRADSNQPQHF. The CDR3 coding sequence is TGTGCCAGCAGTTTATCTTTTGTGAGGGCAGATAGCAATCAGCCCCAGCATTTT.

This clone was picked up many times. The chain employs TRBV2 and TRBJ1-2; perhaps TRBD1 as D (6 bases). V lost 5 bases and J lost 2, with 15 bases in between. This CDR3 has 15 amino acids. Germline lookup yields CDR1 SNHLY and CDR2 FYNNEI. Written as DNA, the CDR3 is TGTGCCAGCAGTAAAGATACCACAGGGAACTATGGCTACACCTTC. Amino acids: CASSKDTTGNYGYTF.

J is TRBJ2-1 and V is TRBV9; tentatively, D is TRBD1 (6 bases). The CDR3 is 16 amino acids. The V end was cut by 0 bases, the J end by 4 bases, with 14 bases between. The V gene's germline CDR1 is SGDLS and CDR2 YYNGEE. CDR3 sequence (DNA): TGTGCCAGCAGCGTAGCTCGCAGGGGCCTTTACAATGAGCAGTTCTTC. It specifies CASSVARRGLYNEQFF. The full variable domain, in which reference TRBV9 and TRBJ2-1 provide the parts outside the CDR3, is DSGVTQTPKHLITATGQRVTLRCSPRSGDLSVYWYQQSLDQGLQFLIQYYNGEERAKGNILERFSAQQFPDLHSELNLSSLELGDSALYFCASSVARRGLYNEQFFGPGTRLTVL.

The rearrangement joins TRBV7-6 to TRBJ2-5, with TRBD2 identical over 12 bases. The junction had 8 bases not matched to a gene; V was cut back by 5 bases and J by 4 bases. This CDR3 spans 16 amino acids. Germline CDR1 SGHVS, CDR2 FNYEAQ. DNA for the CDR3: TGTGCCAGCAGCCCTGGACTAGCGGGGCTTTCAGAGACCCAGTACTTC. This codes for CASSPGLAGLSETQYF.

The rearrangement uses TRBV9 and TRBJ2-5; 12 bases fit TRBD1. Germline V CDR1 and CDR2: SGDLS, YYNGEE. The J segment lost 5 bases and the V segment lost 3 bases, leaving 8 bases of the junction unmatched. This CDR3 is built from 16 residues. CDR3 amino acids: CASSGSGTGGWETQYF. In nucleotides, the CDR3 is TGTGCCAGCAGCGGATCGGGGACAGGGGGCTGGGAGACCCAGTACTTC.

The chain has TRBV11-2 and TRBJ1-2; the D is unclear. V shed 2 bases and J shed 4 bases, with 11 bases lying between them. The CDR3 extends over 14 amino acids. Germline V gives CDR1 SGHAT, CDR2 FQNNGV. The CDR3 region is CASSLNQAPYGYTF. In DNA form, the CDR3 reads TGTGCCAGCAGCTTAAACCAGGCACCCTATGGCTACACCTTC. Complete variable domain (other parts from reference TRBV11-2 and TRBJ1-2): EAGVAQSPRYKIIEKRQSVAFWCNPISGHATLYWYQQILGQGPKLLIQFQNNGVVDDSQLPKDRFSAERLKGVDSTLKIQPAKLEDSAVYLCASSLNQAPYGYTFGSGTRLTVV.

The chain combines TRBV5-5 with TRBJ1-6, with TRBD1 matching 11 bases. The V gene end was trimmed by 0 bases and the J gene end by 5 bases; junction bases not matched to a gene: 7. The CDR3 has 18 residues. Germline loops: CDR1 SGHKS, CDR2 YYEKEE (reference sequence). The CDR3 loop is CASSLGTGGVGDNSPLHF. Written as DNA, the CDR3 is TGTGCCAGCAGCTTGGGGACAGGGGGCGTTGGCGATAATTCACCCCTCCACTTT. Looking up the rest from reference TRBV5-5 and TRBJ1-6 gives the full variable domain: DAGVTQSPTHLIKTRGQQVTLRCSPISGHKSVSWYQQVLGQGPQFIFQYYEKEERGRGNFPDRFSARQFPNYSSELNVNALLLGDSALYLCASSLGTGGVGDNSPLHFGNGTRLTVT.

The V gene is TRBV19, the J gene TRBJ2-7; a weak D match, TRBD2 (5 bases). Germline CDR1 LNHDA, CDR2 SQIVND (reference sequence). The CDR3 sequence is 15 residues long. Trimming removed 5 bases at V and 2 bases at J, with 16 bases between. CDR3 sequence reads: CASSQGLRPAYEQYF. CDR3 in DNA: TGTGCCAGTAGTCAAGGACTGAGGCCAGCCTACGAGCAGTACTTC.

V gene TRBV3-1 (or the pseudogene TRBV3-2) combines with J gene TRBJ1-2; D is unclear. Germline loops: CDR1 LGHDT, CDR2 YNNKEL (reference sequence). V was shortened by 4 bases and J by 7 bases, with 7 bases between the two germline ends. The CDR3 runs 11 residues. The CDR3: CASSLLGGYTF. Here the CDR3 DNA reads TGTGCCAGCAGCCTCCTCGGTGGCTACACCTTC.

J is TRBJ2-1 and V is TRBV11-2; 9 bases align to TRBD2. Germline values: CDR1 SGHAT, CDR2 FQNNGV. Trimming removed 5 bases from V and 0 bases from J; junction bases left unmatched: 8. This CDR3 has 17 residues. The CDR3 reads CASSPVAGVSSYNEQFF. CDR3 DNA: TGTGCCAGCAGCCCGGTAGCGGGGGTGAGCTCCTACAATGAGCAGTTCTTC.

The rearrangement joins TRBV3-1 (or the pseudogene TRBV3-2) to TRBJ1-5; 9 nucleotides align to TRBD1. Looked up from germline, CDR1 is LGHDT and CDR2 is YNNKEL (reference sequence). Germline trimming cut 1 base from V and 7 bases from J; bases unmatched to any gene: 5. The CDR3 runs 15 residues. The CDR3 region has the DNA TGTGCCAGCAGCCAAGCCACAGGGGGCGGGCAGCCCCAGCATTTT. Amino acid sequence: CASSQATGGGQPQHF.

This rearrangement joins TRBV10-3 to TRBJ1-2; TRBD1 agrees at 10 bases. The V gene end was trimmed by 4 bases and the J gene end by 3 bases; junction bases not matched to a gene: 5. CDR3 length: 15 amino acids. Germline loops: CDR1 ENHRY, CDR2 SYGVKD. CDR3 residues: CAISGLGQGHYGYTF. DNA for the CDR3: TGTGCCATCAGTGGTCTGGGACAGGGGCACTATGGCTACACCTTC.

CDR3 amino acids: CASGGQNYGYTF. CDR3 DNA: TGCGCCAGCGGGGGACAGAACTATGGCTACACCTTC. V gene TRBV5-1 combines with J gene TRBJ1-2; 7 positions match TRBD1. CDR1 SGHRS and CDR2 YFSETQ come from the germline V gene. After removal of 7 bases from V and 2 bases from J, the junction contained 2 bases not matched to a gene. The CDR3 contains 12 residues.

The CDR3 is CASSPGWDRVGDTQYF. CDR3 DNA: TGTGCCAGCAGCCCCGGGTGGGACAGGGTTGGAGATACGCAGTATTTT. The chain combines TRBV7-8 with TRBJ2-3, with 9 bases identical to TRBD1. V shed 5 bases, J shed 5 bases, and the junction held 11 bases outside the gene matches. This CDR3 region has 16 residues. In germline, CDR1 is SGHVS, CDR2 FQNEAQ.

The V call is TRBV5-1, the J call TRBJ2-7, with 7 nucleotides matching TRBD2. This CDR3 spans 12 amino acids. Looked up from germline, CDR1 is SGHRS and CDR2 is YFSETQ. Trimming removed 3 bases from V and 3 bases from J; junction bases left unmatched: 0. The CDR3 nucleotides are TGCGCCAGCAGCTGGGAGGGCTACGAGCAGTACTTC. Translation gives CASSWEGYEQYF.

The gene calls are TRBV27 and TRBJ2-3; TRBD2 matches 9 bases. V dropped 7 bases and J dropped 8; count of bases not matched to a gene: 19. Germline V lookup: CDR1 MNHEY, CDR2 SMNVEV (reference sequence). The CDR3 consists of 17 residues. The CDR3 DNA is TGTGCCAGCATCCCTCCCGGTAGGGGACTAGCCCAGCGTACGCAGTATTTT. Encoded protein: CASIPPGRGLAQRTQYF.

The CDR3 nucleotides read TGTGCCAGCAGCCTGTGTAGCGGGGGAGTTTGTGAGCAGTTCTTC. This sequence encodes CASSLCSGGVCEQFF. V and J are TRBV3-1 (or the pseudogene TRBV3-2) and TRBJ2-1, with 9 bases identical to TRBD2. The germline CDR1 and CDR2 sequences are LGHDT and YNNKEL (reference sequence). The CDR3 consists of 15 residues. V shed 4 bases and J 9 bases; nucleotides not matched to a gene: 10.

A single count supports this clone. This chain uses TRBV9 with TRBJ1-6; 8 bases match TRBD1. The CDR3 contains 15 residues. Losses at the gene ends were 4 bases for V and 9 bases for J; bases not matched to a gene: 9. Germline lookup yields CDR1 SGDLS and CDR2 YYNGEE. The DNA for the CDR3 is TGTGCCAGCAGCCCGCAGCAGGGGGCCTTTTCACCCCTCCACTTT. Translation gives CASSPQQGAFSPLHF.

This rearrangement joins TRBV5-6 to TRBJ1-2, with 9 nucleotides matching TRBD1. The CDR3 is 14 amino acids. Germline values: CDR1 SGHDT, CDR2 YYEEEE. After removal of 0 bases from V and 5 bases from J, the junction contained 2 bases not matched to a gene. The DNA for the CDR3 is TGTGCCAGCAGCTTGGTGGGACAGGGATATGGCTACACCTTC. Protein product: CASSLVGQGYGYTF.

Only a few counts were recorded for this clone. This chain uses TRBV18 with TRBJ2-1, with 8 bases aligning to TRBD1. The CDR3 contains 15 residues. The germline CDR1 and CDR2 sequences are KGHSH and LQKENI. Trimming cost V 7 bases and J 3 bases; bases outside gene matches: 8. In DNA form, the CDR3 reads TGTGCCAGCTACGAGGACAGGGATAACTACAATGAGCAGTTCTTC. It yields the protein CASYEDRDNYNEQFF.

J is TRBJ2-5 and V is TRBV10-1; the D gene is possibly TRBD1 (6 bases). The CDR3 has 13 amino acids. Deletions cut 10 bases from V and 1 base from J, with 13 bases between. Germline V gene lookup returns CDR1 WNHNN and CDR2 SYGVQD (reference sequence). The CDR3 DNA reads TGCGCCACCTCCCGACAGGCCCAAGAGACCCAGTACTTC. Amino acid sequence: CATSRQAQETQYF.

CDR3 coding DNA: TGTGCCGGCTCAGCGAGGGACAGGGGAACAGATACGCAGTATTTT. It is translated as CAGSARDRGTDTQYF. This chain uses TRBV30 with TRBJ2-3, with 10 nucleotides matching TRBD1. Germline trimming cut 8 bases from V and 3 bases from J; bases unmatched to any gene: 11. Germline V lookup: CDR1 GTSNPN, CDR2 SVGIG (reference sequence). The CDR3 covers 15 residues.

The V and J genes are TRBV2 and TRBJ1-2; 9 bases line up with TRBD1. The CDR3 is 15 residues long. Germline lookup yields CDR1 SNHLY and CDR2 FYNNEI. After removal of 4 bases from V and 5 bases from J, the junction contained 8 bases not matched to a gene. CDR3 nucleotides: TGTGCCAGCAGTGGGGGGGGACAGGGCAGTTATGGCTACACCTTC. Its translation is CASSGGGQGSYGYTF.